This record looks at one TCR beta chain sequence and its context. This specimen belongs to a study of T cell responses to AZD1222 COVID-19 vaccine. Here immunoSEQ multiplex PCR was the method, and the copy in TCRdb shows in-frame clones only, minus some. This table has around 100,000 clones, approximately 91% appearing once. Trimming cost V 3 bases and J 8 bases, with 10 bases left between them. The germline CDR1 and CDR2 sequences are MNHEY and SMNVEV (reference sequence). The CDR3 spans 13 residues. This material consisted of peripheral blood, taken on day 0 of AZD1222 vaccination. The clonotype originates from an adult in good health. The chain has TRBV27 and TRBJ1-4, with D uncertain. The CDR3 DNA reads TGTGCCAGCAGTTTCGCGTCGGGGGAAAAACTGTTTTTT. Amino acids: CASSFASGEKLFF.